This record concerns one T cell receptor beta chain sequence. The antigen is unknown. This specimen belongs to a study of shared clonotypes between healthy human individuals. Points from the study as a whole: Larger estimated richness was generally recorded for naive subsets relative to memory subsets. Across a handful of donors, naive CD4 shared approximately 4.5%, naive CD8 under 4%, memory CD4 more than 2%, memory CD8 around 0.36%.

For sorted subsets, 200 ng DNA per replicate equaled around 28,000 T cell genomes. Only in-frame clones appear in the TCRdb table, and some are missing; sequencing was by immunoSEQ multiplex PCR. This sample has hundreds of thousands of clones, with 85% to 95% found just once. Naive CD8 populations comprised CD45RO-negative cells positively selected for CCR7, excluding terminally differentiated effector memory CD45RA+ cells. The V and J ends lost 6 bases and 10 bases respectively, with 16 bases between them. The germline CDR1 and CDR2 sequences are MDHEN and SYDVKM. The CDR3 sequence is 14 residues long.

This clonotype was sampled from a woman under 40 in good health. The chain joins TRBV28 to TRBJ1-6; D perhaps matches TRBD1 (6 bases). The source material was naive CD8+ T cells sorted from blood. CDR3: CASRVQGYGSPLHF. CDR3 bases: TGTGCCAGCAGGGTACAGGGATATGGATCACCCCTCCACTTT.